Each of the 9 T cell receptor beta chains below was sequenced from the same sample in a study of CD8 T cells in Susac syndrome. RNA in amounts of roughly 0.5 to 1 ug was reverse transcribed with random hexamers. Using its own MiXCR run on the immunoSEQ multiplex PCR reads, TCRdb lists one record per CDR3 protein. The sample carries tens of thousands of distinct CDR3 sequences, nearly 95% recorded once. Sequencing used CD8+ T cells from PBMCs. The origin of the receptors is a human donor in good health.

The V call is TRBV10-2, the J call TRBJ1-1; no firm D call. Looked up from germline, CDR1 is WSHSY and CDR2 is SAAADI. Trimming removed 2 bases from V and 5 bases from J, with 6 bases in between. The CDR3 extends over 12 amino acids. CDR3 bases: TGCGCCAGCAGTGAGGGAGGGACTGAAGCTTTCTTT. Translation: CASSEGGTEAFF.

The CDR3 sequence: CASSEAPGGRPQHF. CDR3 nucleotides: TGTGCCAGCAGTGAAGCTCCAGGGGGACGGCCCCAGCATTTT. The chain uses TRBV25-1 and TRBJ1-5; 7 bases map to TRBD1. Germline lookup yields CDR1 MGHDK and CDR2 SYGVNS. The CDR3 consists of 14 residues. Unmatched junction bases numbered 7, after V lost 2 bases and J lost 9 bases. Supplemented by reference TRBV25-1 and TRBJ1-5, the full variable domain reads EADIYQTPRYLVIGTGKKITLECSQTMGHDKMYWYQQDPGMELHLIHYSYGVNSTEKGDLSSESTVSRIRTEHFPLTLESARPSHTSQYLCASSEAPGGRPQHFGDGTRLSIL.

The rearrangement links TRBV30 to TRBJ2-3; unclear D gene. The V gene's germline CDR1 is GTSNPN and CDR2 SVGIG (reference sequence). The ends were cut back, 2 bases at V and 5 bases at J, with 14 bases in the middle. This CDR3 comprises 14 residues. The CDR3, as DNA: TGTGCCTGGAGTCTGGCAGGTGGCCAAGATACGCAGTATTTT. It yields the protein CAWSLAGGQDTQYF.

This clonotype appeared a few times. V is TRBV7-6 and J is TRBJ2-7; TRBD1 might be the D (7 bases). CDR3 length: 12 amino acids. V lost 3 bases and J 6 bases, leaving 9 bases between the germline ends. Germline-derived CDR1 and CDR2 are SGHVS and FNYEAQ. The CDR3 protein is CASSFQGGEQYF. CDR3 DNA: TGTGCCAGCAGCTTTCAGGGGGGCGAGCAGTACTTC.

The V gene is TRBV19, the J gene TRBJ2-7; no definite D call. Trimming took 5 bases from V and 2 from J, leaving 13 bases between them. Germline V gene lookup returns CDR1 LNHDA and CDR2 SQIVND (reference sequence). The CDR3 spans 14 residues. The CDR3 sequence is CASSHDIYPYEQYF. For the CDR3, the DNA is TGTGCCAGTAGTCACGACATTTACCCCTACGAGCAGTACTTC.

The chain uses TRBV27 and TRBJ2-2; D gene ambiguous. CDR1 and CDR2 from the germline V gene are MNHEY and SMNVEV (reference sequence). CDR3 length equals 14 residues. V gave up 5 bases and J gave up 5 bases, with 12 bases separating them. This chain's CDR3 is CASSPPTPTGELFF. CDR3 DNA: TGTGCCAGCAGTCCCCCAACACCAACCGGGGAGCTGTTTTTT.

V gene TRBV19 combines with J gene TRBJ1-1, with 7 bases lining up with TRBD1. CDR1 is LNHDA and CDR2 is SQIVND in the germline V gene (reference sequence). The CDR3 length is 13 residues. V was clipped by 11 bases and J by 4 bases; unmatched bases: 10. The CDR3 DNA sequence: TGTGCCTCCTGGACAGGATTTAGCACTGAAGCTTTCTTT. Protein: CASWTGFSTEAFF. Variable domain in full (rest from reference TRBV19 and TRBJ1-1): DGGITQSPKYLFRKEGQNVTLSCEQNLNHDAMYWYRQDPGQGLRLIYYSQIVNDFQKGDIAEGYSVSREKKESFPLTVTSAQKNPTAFYLCASWTGFSTEAFFGQGTRLTVV.

This rearrangement joins TRBV5-1 to TRBJ1-3; D is uncertain. CDR3 length: 15 residues. Trimming took off 0 bases at V and 8 bases at J, with 15 bases between the two ends. Per the germline V gene, CDR1 is SGHRS and CDR2 is YFSETQ. The CDR3 spells CASSLEPWPRDTIYF. The CDR3 nucleotides are TGCGCCAGCAGCTTGGAGCCTTGGCCACGGGACACCATATATTTT.

The chain couples TRBV7-6 to TRBJ1-5; D gene unclear. V lost 3 bases to trimming and J lost 4 bases, with 10 bases between them. The CDR3 runs 14 residues. Germline CDR1 and CDR2: SGHVS and FNYEAQ. As DNA, the CDR3 is TGTGCCAGCAGCTTGGGTAGGATGAATCAGCCCCAGCATTTT. This sequence encodes CASSLGRMNQPQHF.